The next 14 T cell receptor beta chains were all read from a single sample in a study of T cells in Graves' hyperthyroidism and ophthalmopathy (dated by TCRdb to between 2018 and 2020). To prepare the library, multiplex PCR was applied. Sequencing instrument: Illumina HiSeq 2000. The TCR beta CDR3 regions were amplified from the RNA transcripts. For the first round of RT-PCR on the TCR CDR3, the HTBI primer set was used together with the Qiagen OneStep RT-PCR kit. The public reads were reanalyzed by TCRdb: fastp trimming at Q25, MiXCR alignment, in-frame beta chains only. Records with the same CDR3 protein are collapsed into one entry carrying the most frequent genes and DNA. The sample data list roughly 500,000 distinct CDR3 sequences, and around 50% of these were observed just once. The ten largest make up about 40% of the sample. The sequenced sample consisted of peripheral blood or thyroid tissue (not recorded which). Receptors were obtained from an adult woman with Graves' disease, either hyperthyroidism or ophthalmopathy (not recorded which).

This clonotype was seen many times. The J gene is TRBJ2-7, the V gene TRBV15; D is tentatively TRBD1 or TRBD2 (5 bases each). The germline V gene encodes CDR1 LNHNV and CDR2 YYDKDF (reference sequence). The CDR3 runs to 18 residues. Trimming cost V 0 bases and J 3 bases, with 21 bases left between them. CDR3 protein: CATSRDPGGGRGVYEQYF. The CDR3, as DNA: TGTGCCACCAGCAGAGACCCGGGCGGAGGTAGAGGGGTCTACGAGCAGTACTTC. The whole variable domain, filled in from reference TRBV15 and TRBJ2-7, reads DAMVIQNPRYQVTQFGKPVTLSCSQTLNHNVMYWYQQKSSQAPKLLFHYYDKDFNNEADTPDNFQSRRPNTSFCFLDIRSPGLGDTAMYLCATSRDPGGGRGVYEQYFGPGTRLTVT.

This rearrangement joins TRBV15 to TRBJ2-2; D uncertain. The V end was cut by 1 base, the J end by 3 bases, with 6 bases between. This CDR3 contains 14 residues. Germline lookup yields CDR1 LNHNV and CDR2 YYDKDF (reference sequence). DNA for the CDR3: TGTGCCACCAGCAGAGGGTTGGACACCGGGGAGCTGTTTTTT. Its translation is CATSRGLDTGELFF.

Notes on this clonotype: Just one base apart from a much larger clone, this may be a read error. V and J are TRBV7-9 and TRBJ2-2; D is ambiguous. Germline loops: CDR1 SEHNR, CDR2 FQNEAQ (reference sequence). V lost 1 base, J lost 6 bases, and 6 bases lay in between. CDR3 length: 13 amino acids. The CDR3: CASSLEFSGELFF. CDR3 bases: TGTGCCAGCAGCTTAGAATTTTCCGGGGAGCTGTTTTTT.

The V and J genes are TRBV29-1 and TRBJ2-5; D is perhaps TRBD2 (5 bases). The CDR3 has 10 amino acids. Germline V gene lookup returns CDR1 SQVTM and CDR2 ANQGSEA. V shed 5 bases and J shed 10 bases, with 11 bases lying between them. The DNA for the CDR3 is TGCAGCGTTTGGGGAGAGGGCCAGTACTTC. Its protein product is CSVWGEGQYF. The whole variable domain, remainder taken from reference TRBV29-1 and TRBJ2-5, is SAVISQKPSRDICQRGTSLTIQCQVDSQVTMMFWYRQQPGQSLTLIATANQGSEATYESGFVIDKFPISRPNLTFSTLTVSNMSPEDSSIYLCSVWGEGQYFGPGTRLLVL.

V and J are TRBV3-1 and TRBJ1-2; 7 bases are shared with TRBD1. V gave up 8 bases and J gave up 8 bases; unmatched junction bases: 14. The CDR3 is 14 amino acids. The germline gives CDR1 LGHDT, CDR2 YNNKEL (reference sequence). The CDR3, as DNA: TGTGCCAGCCGAACCGGGACAGCTCTTTGGGGCTACACCTTC. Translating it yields CASRTGTALWGYTF.

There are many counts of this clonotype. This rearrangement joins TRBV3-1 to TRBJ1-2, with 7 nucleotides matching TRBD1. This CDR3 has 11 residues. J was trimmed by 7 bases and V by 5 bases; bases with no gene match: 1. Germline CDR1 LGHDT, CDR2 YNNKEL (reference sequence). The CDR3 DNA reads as TGTGCCAGCAGCGACAGGGTTGGCTACACCTTC. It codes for CASSDRVGYTF.

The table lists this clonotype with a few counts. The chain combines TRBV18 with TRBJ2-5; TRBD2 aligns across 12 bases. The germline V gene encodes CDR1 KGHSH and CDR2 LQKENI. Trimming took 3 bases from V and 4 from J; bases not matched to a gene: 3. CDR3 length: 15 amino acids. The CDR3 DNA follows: TGTGCCAGCTCACCGCTGGGACTAGCGGGAGAGACCCAGTACTTC. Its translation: CASSPLGLAGETQYF.

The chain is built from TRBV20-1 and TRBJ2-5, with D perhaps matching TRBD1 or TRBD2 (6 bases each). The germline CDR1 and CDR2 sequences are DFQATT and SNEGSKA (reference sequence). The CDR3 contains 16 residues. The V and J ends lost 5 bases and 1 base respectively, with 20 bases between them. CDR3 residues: CSALGGALSSQETQYF. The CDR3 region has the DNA TGCAGTGCTCTCGGGGGCGCACTTTCCTCCCAAGAGACCCAGTACTTC.

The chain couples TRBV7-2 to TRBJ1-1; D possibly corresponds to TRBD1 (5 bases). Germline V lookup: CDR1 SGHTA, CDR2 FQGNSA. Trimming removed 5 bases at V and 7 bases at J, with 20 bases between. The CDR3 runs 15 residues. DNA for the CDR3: TGTGCCAGCAGCCAATGGCCCGTGGGACCGTATGAAGCTTTCTTT. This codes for CASSQWPVGPYEAFF.

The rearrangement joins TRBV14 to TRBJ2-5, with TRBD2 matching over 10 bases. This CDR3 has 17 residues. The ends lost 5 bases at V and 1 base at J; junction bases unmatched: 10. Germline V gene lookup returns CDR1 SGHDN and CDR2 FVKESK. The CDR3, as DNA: TGTGCCAGCAGCGTCCTAGCGGGAGCGGGGGGCCAAGAGACCCAGTACTTC. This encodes CASSVLAGAGGQETQYF.

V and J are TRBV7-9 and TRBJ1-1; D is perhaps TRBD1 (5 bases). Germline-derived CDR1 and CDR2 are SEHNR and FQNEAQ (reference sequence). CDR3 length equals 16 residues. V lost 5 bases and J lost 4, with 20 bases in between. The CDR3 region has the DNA TGTGCCAGCAGCCCTCCGGGACGGGTCATGAGCACTGAAGCTTTCTTT. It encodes CASSPPGRVMSTEAFF.

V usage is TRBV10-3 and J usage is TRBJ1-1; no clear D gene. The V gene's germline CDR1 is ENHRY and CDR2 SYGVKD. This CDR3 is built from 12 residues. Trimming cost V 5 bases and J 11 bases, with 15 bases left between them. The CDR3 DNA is TGTGCCATCAGTAGCGGAGAGAGGATGGCTTTCTTT. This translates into CAISSGERMAFF.

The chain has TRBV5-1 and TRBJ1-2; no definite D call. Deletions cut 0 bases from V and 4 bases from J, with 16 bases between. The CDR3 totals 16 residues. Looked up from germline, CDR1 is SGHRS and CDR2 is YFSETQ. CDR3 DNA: TGCGCCAGCAGCTTGGTAGAACAGACGCCTGGCTATGGCTACACCTTC. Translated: CASSLVEQTPGYGYTF.

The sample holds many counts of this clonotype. The CDR3 DNA reads as TGCAGTGCTAGACTCAGGGGAGACACCATATATTTT. Its translation: CSARLRGDTIYF. The chain couples TRBV20-1 to TRBJ1-3; a weak D match, TRBD1 (6 bases). The germline V gene encodes CDR1 DFQATT and CDR2 SNEGSKA (reference sequence). Trimming stripped 2 bases from V and 8 bases from J, with 10 bases between. The length of the CDR3 is 12 residues.